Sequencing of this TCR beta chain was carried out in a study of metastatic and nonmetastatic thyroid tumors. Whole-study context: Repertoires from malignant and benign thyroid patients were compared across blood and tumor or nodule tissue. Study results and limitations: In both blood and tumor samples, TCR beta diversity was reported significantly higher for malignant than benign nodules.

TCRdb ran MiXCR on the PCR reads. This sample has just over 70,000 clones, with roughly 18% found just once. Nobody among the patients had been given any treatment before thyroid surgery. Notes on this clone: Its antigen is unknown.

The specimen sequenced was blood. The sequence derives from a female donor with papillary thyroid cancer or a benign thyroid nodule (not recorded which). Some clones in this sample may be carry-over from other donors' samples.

CDR3 DNA: TGTGCCAGCAGGGGTCATTGGGTGAATCAGCCCCAGCATTTT. This sequence encodes CASRGHWVNQPQHF. V usage is TRBV6-1 and J usage is TRBJ1-5; no clear D gene. Germline CDR1 MNHNS, CDR2 SASEGT. Trimming cost V 6 bases and J 4 bases, with 13 bases left between them. This CDR3 contains 14 residues.